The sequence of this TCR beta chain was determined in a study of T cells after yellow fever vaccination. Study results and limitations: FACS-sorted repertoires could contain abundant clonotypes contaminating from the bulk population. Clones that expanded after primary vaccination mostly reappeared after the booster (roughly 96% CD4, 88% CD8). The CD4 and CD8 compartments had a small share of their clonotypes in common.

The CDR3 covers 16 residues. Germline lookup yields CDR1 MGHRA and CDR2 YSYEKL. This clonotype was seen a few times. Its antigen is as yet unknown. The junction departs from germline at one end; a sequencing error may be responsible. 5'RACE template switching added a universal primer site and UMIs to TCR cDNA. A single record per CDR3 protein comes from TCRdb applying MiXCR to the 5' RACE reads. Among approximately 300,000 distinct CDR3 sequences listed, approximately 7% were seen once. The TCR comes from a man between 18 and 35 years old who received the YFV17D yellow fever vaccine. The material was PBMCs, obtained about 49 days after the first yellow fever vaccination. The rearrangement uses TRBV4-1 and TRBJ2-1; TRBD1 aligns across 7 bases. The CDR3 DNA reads TGCGCCAGCAGCAAAGAGGGGGCAGGGTCCTACAATGAGCAGTTCTTC. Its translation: CASSKEGAGSYNEQFF.